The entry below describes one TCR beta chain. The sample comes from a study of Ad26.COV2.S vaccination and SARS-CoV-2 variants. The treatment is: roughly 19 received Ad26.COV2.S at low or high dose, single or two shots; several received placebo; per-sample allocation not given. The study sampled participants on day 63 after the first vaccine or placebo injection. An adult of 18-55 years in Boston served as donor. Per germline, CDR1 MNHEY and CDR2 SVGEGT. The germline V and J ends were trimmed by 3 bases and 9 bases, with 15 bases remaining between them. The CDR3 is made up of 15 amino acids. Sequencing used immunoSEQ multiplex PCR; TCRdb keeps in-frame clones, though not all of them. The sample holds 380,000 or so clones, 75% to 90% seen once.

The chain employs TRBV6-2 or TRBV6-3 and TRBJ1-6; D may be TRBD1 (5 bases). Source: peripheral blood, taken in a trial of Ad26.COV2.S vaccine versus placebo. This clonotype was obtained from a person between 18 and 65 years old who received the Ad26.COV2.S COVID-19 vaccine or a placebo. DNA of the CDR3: TGTGCCAGCAGTTATCAGGGTGTAAACGGTTCACCCCTCCACTTT. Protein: CASSYQGVNGSPLHF.